This T cell receptor (beta chain) is drawn from a study of control samples from healthy donors and cancer patients. Some clones are missing from TCRdb's copy, which holds only in-frame ones; the method was immunoSEQ multiplex PCR. The table has roughly 160,000 clones, around 94% seen once. V was pared by 0 bases and J by 3 bases, with 9 bases between. In germline, CDR1 is LNHNV, CDR2 YYDKDF (reference sequence). CDR3 length equals 15 residues. This clonotype was obtained from a man aged 60 to 75 with colorectal cancer. Sequencing was done on a sample of PBMCs. The chain employs TRBV15 and TRBJ1-5; TRBD1 might be the D (6 bases). The CDR3 nucleotides read TGTGCCACCAGCAGAGAAGGGACACTCAATCAGCCCCAGCATTTT. Its protein is CATSREGTLNQPQHF.